The source of this T cell receptor (beta chain) is a study of shared clonotypes between healthy human individuals (dated by TCRdb to the early 2020s). A note on the overall study: The cohort included three men and a couple of women between 18 and 49 years of age. The study deeply sequenced blood TCR repertoires of five healthy adults to estimate repertoire size and the extent of clonotype sharing between individuals. Libraries were prepared and TCR repertoires were sequenced by different laboratories using diverse techniques, in order to increase sequencing depth and limit assay-specific biases. Per donor, three plates each were used for CD4 naive and CD4 memory, two for CD8 naive, and one for CD8 memory. Between about 0.85 and 10 billion PBMCs per donor were obtained by leukapheresis. General conclusions and limits of the study: Approximately 4.8% of naive CD4, 3.5% of naive CD8, approximately 2% of memory CD4, and 0.35% to 0.4% of memory CD8 clonotypes were shared across several donors. Incomplete sequencing was indicated by rarefaction of sorted-subset datasets, despite the large sequencing depth. Pairwise subsampling indicated that sequencing depth was expected to affect the degree of clonotype sharing among donors. Because the study included a small number of donors, the genetic and exposure-history diversity represented was limited. Only blood was sampled, and tissue TCR repertoires likely differ from those in blood. Naive subsets generally had larger estimated clonotype richness than memory subsets did. Compared with non-shared clonotypes, clonotypes shared by all four sorted-subset donors had higher generation probabilities.

Healthy HIV-negative adults with no recently reported acute infections or vaccinations were included as donors. All donors were Caucasian adults living in Nashville, Tennessee, USA. CD4+ T cells were enriched by magnetic negative selection; naive cells were then positively selected on CD45RA, and the negative fraction formed the memory subset. Blood was obtained by leukapheresis, after which PBMCs were separated by Ficoll-Histopaque density gradient centrifugation and cryopreserved in liquid nitrogen vapor phase. Purity and quantity of every magnetically sorted T cell population were checked by analytical flow cytometry. Each sorted fraction had its genomic DNA isolated and then quantified by UV absorbance on a Nanodrop 2000c. Using the deep immunoSEQ assay, TCR CDR3 regions were amplified from genomic DNA by multiplex PCR. For each cell subset, the extracted genomic DNA was distributed evenly across all wells of several immunoSEQ 96-well plates, and each plate served as one replicate. For sorted subsets, approximately 190 ng of genomic DNA, equivalent to 25,000 to 35,000 T cell genomes, went into each replicate PCR. Purified libraries were quantified with a Qubit 3.0 fluorometer, sized on a Bioanalyzer 2100, and re-quantified with the KAPA Library Quantification kit. Every immunoSEQ 96-well plate was sequenced on a dedicated single-read 150-cycle Illumina NextSeq 550 flow cell. Per the source publication's procedure: Because only junctional sequences without quality scores were contained in the immunoSEQ output, filtering matching that applied to full-length reads could not be performed. To assign V/J genes and CDR3, sequences were annotated using PyIR, a Python wrapper for IgBLAST v1.9, with IMGT germline references. Reads with weak V/J assignments (E-value above 1e-6), missing CDR3, stop codons, out-of-frame junctions, or ambiguous translated residues were removed. V3J clonotypes were defined as sequences sharing an identical inferred V gene, J gene, and CDR3 amino acid sequence. Percentage overlap between repertoires was calculated by dividing the number of shared unique clonotypes by the size of the smaller repertoire. Three approaches were used to assess repertoire richness: RTK rarefaction, the Chao1 estimator, and Recon v2.1 estimates of unobserved clonotypes. For all TCRbeta clonotypes obtained by the gDNA method from four donors, generation probabilities were computed with OLGA. TCRdb retrieved this table from immuneACCESS and kept in-frame rearrangements only. Not all clones are present; in checked studies, unresolved V genes account for under half, and no reason is known for the remainder. V, J and clone size reflect that table, while D and trimming were determined from the DNA. This sample holds some 2.3 million clones; more than 85% were observed only once. 0.3% to 0.4% of the sample goes to the ten largest clones.

Notes on this clone: It lacks a known antigen. No much larger clonotype is one base removed from it; base qualities were not supplied.

Between the V and J ends, shortened by 0 bases and 0 bases respectively, the junction contains 3 bases. The CDR3 sequence holds 14 residues, the cysteine and phenylalanine included. Kept here is only the CDR3 DNA, which spans 42 bases and is read in frame from base 1. Looking up the germline V gene yields CDR1 SGHVS and CDR2 FQNEAQ. The specimen sequenced was naive CD4+ T cells from PBMCs. Sample cell subset or site, as interpreted from the label and publication: CD45RA+ positively selected. The chain links TRBV7-8 with TRBJ1-5, with the D gene too uncertain to name. The sequence was obtained from a man between 18 and 29 years old in good health. Some clones in this sample may be carry-over from other donors' samples. The DNA sequence reads TGTGCCAGCAGCTTAGCTCATAGCAATCAGCCCCAGCATTTT. This encodes CASSLAHSNQPQHF.